This T cell receptor (beta chain) comes out of a study of PD-1 blockade in classical Hodgkin lymphoma (dated by TCRdb to 2020 to 2021). Concerning the study at large: Nivolumab dosing was 3 mg/kg intravenously every 2 weeks, continuing until either disease progression or unacceptable toxicity. A peripheral blood immune signature of response to PD-1 blockade in classical Hodgkin lymphoma was defined using TCR beta sequencing and CyTOF.

The sample's time point label, in plain terms: cycle 2 day 1 (C2D1) of nivolumab. Every trial patient had relapsed after autologous stem cell transplantation, and cohorts A, B and C differed in prior brentuximab vedotin exposure. The trial cohort included 55 to 60 patients with relapsed/refractory classical Hodgkin lymphoma, and each patient had a best overall response of complete response, partial response or progressive disease. Trial patients were treated with single-agent nivolumab in the multi-cohort phase II CheckMate 205 trial. An independent review committee assessed best overall response by applying the 2007 International Working Group response criteria. Trial PBMCs were obtained immediately prior to nivolumab initiation (C1D1) and on therapy at cycle 2 day 1 and cycle 4 day 1. After peripheral blood was drawn into 8 mL Vacutainer Cell Preparation Tubes, PBMCs were isolated by centrifugation and then cryopreserved.

V loses 0 bases, J loses 4 bases, and the germline ends lie 10 bases apart. Based on the germline V gene, the CDR1 and CDR2 sequences are SGDLS and YYNGEE. Including the terminal cysteine and phenylalanine, the CDR3 comprises 14 residues. CDR3 DNA is the only sequence kept; it has 42 bases, read in frame from the first base. Genomic DNA was isolated using the Qiagen DNeasy kit from unsorted PBMCs as well as from negatively selected CD4+ and CD8+ fractions. TCR beta CDR3 regions were subjected to amplification by immunoSEQ multiplex PCR with primers that anneal to V and J segments. A synthetic immune receptor repertoire was used to minimize amplification bias, and any residual bias was removed computationally once sequencing was done. Regarding the original processing steps: Repertoire diversity was quantified as the Shannon entropy index using custom Python scripts. The unsorted, CD4+ and CD8+ repertoires were each analyzed separately, with the exception of combined analyses, where CD4+ and CD8+ sequences were merged in silico. Clonal expansion was defined as at least a 2-fold frequency increase after treatment relative to C1D1, with a pseudocount of 0.5 for undetected baseline clones. Clones with 0 or 1 copy at C1D1 were defined as singleton clones, while clones with 2 or more copies were defined as non-singleton clones. Clones expanded in unsorted samples were annotated as CD4+, CD8+ or unknown by matching protein sequences in sorted samples from the same patient. Wilcoxon tests on paired samples were used to test changes in diversity from C1D1 to C4D1. TCRdb's version of the immuneACCESS table is confined to in-frame rearrangements and falls short of the full clone set. An unresolved V gene accounts for under half of the shortfall where checked; the remainder is of unknown origin. The DNA gave D and trimming, while V, J and clone size come from that table. This sample gives 35,000 to 50,000 clones in total; about 65% of them show up just once. The ten largest account for around 2.8% of the sample.

As to this clone: What this receptor recognizes is not known. No qualities accompany the bases; no much larger clone lies one base away.

Points the paper makes about the study in general: Patients starting nivolumab less than 1 year after ASCT had lower diversity and were excluded from later analyses to avoid confounding by immune reconstitution. CD4+ but not CD8+ TCR diversity rose significantly by C4D1 (p=0.0027 vs p=0.16), most apparent in complete responders (p=0.02). Newly diagnosed patients were reported to have lower baseline TCR diversity than healthy donors, and relapsed/refractory patients were reported to have lower baseline TCR diversity still. The study covered only a single clinical trial cohort, and the causes of the repertoire differences, possibly disease activity or prior therapy, were still not defined. Among trial patients, those achieving complete response had baseline diversity similar to that of newly diagnosed patients, while diversity was significantly lower in partial responders and progressors.

The sequence links TRBV9 to TRBJ1-2; the D gene remains uncertain. The sequencing used peripheral blood mononuclear cells (PBMCs), collected before the second cycle of nivolumab. The clonotype comes from a human donor with classical Hodgkin lymphoma. The DNA sequence is as follows: TGTGCCAGCAGCGTAGCACGGCAGAGCTATGGCTACACCTTC. It translates as CASSVARQSYGYTF.